Listed here is a single T cell receptor beta chain. This clonotype was seen repeatedly, ten times or more. Its binding antigen is unknown. Per-nucleotide qualities are absent, and no much larger clonotype sits a single base away. Reading the label with the study, this specimen's time point is: sample taken at primary tumor resection. Samples were obtained from over 70 patients with early-stage, untreated non-small cell lung cancer from the lung TRACERx cohort. TCR sequencing used whole RNA extracted from tumor and nontumor lung tissue, or from cryopreserved PBMC samples, without cell sorting. Only patients with enough RNA available from two or more tumor regions were chosen for TCR sequencing. The source of the sample is a study of spatial heterogeneity in lung cancer (dated by TCRdb to between 2018 and 2020). A note on the overall study: More beta-chain than alpha-chain transcripts were consistently detected, likely reflecting higher beta-chain transcript abundance. In non-small cell lung cancer, the study made a quantitative comparison of TCR alpha and beta repertoires among multiple tumor regions, matched nontumor lung and blood. In the raw uncorrected reads, each unique combination of TCR and UMI appeared more than ten times on average. TCR repertoire features were related to nonsynonymous mutation counts determined by whole-exome sequencing of tumor tissue. At surgery, 200 to 250 tumor regions, around 64 matched nontumor lung samples and some 54 PBMC samples were TCR-sequenced for both alpha and beta chains.

Library prep was done by 5' RACE. Sequencing took place on a NextSeq 500. In the TCR library protocol, a unique molecular identifier was attached to each TCR cDNA molecule so that PCR and sequencing errors could be corrected. Turning to the authors' computational methods: TCR identification, UMI-based error correction and CDR3 extraction were performed with Decombinator tools. TCRs above a frequency of 2 per 1,000, corresponding to the top 1% of the tumor frequency distribution, were defined as expanded. Each repertoire was subsampled 100 times to 5,000 TCRs, after which Renyi diversity was computed with the R vegan package. CDR3 similarity networks were constructed using string-kernel similarity of amino acid triplets, with links drawn between CDR3s whose pairwise similarity was above 0.82. The public sequencing data were trimmed at Q25 with fastp and processed into clonotypes with MiXCR by TCRdb, which kept only in-frame beta chains. Rows with one shared CDR3 protein collapse into an entry with the most common genes and DNA. The V and J calls here are based on TCRdb, not the publication. Here the sample has some 20,000 distinct CDR3 sequences; under 4% occur a single time. The ten biggest clones cover about 28% of the sample.

The CDR3 starts with the cysteine, ends with the phenylalanine, and has 14 residues. Here the CDR3 DNA is all that survives: 42 bases in frame from base 1. Trimming removed 8 bases from V and 6 bases from J, leaving 17 bases between the germline ends. Reading the germline V gene gives CDR1 SNHLY and CDR2 FYNNEI. Study-wide conclusions, independent of this receptor: Ubiquitous expanded tumor TCRs were detected in blood more often at tumor resection than at routine follow-up. Confirming at a functional level the hypothesis that regional TCRs recognize regional mutations was considered to require additional single-cell paired TCR alpha and beta sequencing.

This sequence was found in a female donor with early-stage non-small cell lung cancer. The material was PBMCs, obtained at surgery. The chain uses TRBV2 and TRBJ2-1, with a weak D call of TRBD1 (6 bases match). This receptor carries the CDR3 CASLGDRGGNEQFF. The bases are TGTGCCAGCCTCGGGGACCGAGGGGGCAATGAGCAGTTCTTC.